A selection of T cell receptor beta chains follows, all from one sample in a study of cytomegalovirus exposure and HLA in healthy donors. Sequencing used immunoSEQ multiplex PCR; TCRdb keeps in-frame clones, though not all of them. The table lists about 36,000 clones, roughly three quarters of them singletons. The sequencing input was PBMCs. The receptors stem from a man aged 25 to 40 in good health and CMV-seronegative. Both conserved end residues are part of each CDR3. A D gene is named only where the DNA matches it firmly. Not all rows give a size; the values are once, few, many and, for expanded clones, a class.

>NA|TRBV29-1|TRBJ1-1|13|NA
CSARTDVNTEAFF
TGCAGCGCAAGGACAGATGTGAACACTGAAGCTTTCTTT
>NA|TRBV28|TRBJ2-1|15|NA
CASSLGRDPYNEQFF
TGTGCCAGCAGTTTGGGGCGGGACCCATACAATGAGCAGTTCTTC
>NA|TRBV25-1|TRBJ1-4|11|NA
CASSETFQLFF
TGTGCCAGCAGTGAGACTTTTCAACTGTTTTTT
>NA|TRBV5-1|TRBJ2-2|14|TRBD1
CASSRQGETGELFF
TGCGCCAGCAGCAGACAGGGGGAGACCGGGGAGCTGTTTTTT
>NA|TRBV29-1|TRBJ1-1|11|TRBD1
CSVEAEQGGYF
TGCAGCGTTGAAGCCGAGCAGGGGGGTTACTTT
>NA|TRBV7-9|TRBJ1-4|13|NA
CASSPRTNEKLFF
TGTGCCAGCAGCCCCAGGACTAATGAAAAACTGTTTTTT
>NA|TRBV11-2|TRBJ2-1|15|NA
CASSLVLGVVNEQFF
TGTGCCAGCAGCTTAGTTTTAGGGGTAGTGAATGAGCAGTTCTTC
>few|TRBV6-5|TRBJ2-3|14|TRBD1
CASSYDRETDTQYF
TGTGCCAGCAGCTACGACAGGGAAACAGATACGCAGTATTTT
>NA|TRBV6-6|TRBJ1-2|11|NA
CASSYEEGYTF
TGTGCCAGCAGTTACGAAGAGGGCTACACCTTC
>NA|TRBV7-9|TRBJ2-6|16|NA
CASSDRRGSGANVLTF
TGTGCCAGCAGCGACCGACGGGGCTCTGGGGCCAACGTCCTGACTTTC
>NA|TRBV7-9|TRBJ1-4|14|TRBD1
CASSLFGQGGKLFF
TGTGCCAGCAGCTTATTTGGACAGGGGGGAAAACTGTTTTTT
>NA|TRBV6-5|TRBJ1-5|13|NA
CASSYDRVQPQHF
TGTGCCAGCAGTTACGATCGGGTTCAGCCCCAGCATTTT
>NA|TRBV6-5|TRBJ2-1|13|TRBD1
CASSPDRGNEQFF
TGTGCCAGCAGTCCGGACAGGGGTAATGAGCAGTTCTTC
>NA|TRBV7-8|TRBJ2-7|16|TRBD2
CASSVSLAGDLYEQYF
TGTGCCAGCAGCGTGTCCCTAGCGGGGGACCTCTACGAGCAGTACTTC
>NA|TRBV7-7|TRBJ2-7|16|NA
CASTLDRGIATYEQYF
TGTGCTAGCACCCTAGATAGGGGAATAGCAACCTACGAGCAGTACTTC
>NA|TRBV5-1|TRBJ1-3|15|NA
CASSLGPSSGNTIYF
TGCGCCAGCAGCTTGGGCCCGAGCTCTGGAAACACCATATATTTT
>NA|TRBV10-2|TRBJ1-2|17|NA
CASSESQGYGLKYGYTF
TGCGCCAGCAGTGAGAGCCAGGGTTATGGCCTAAAGTATGGCTACACCTTC
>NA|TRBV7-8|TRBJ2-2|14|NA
CASSLRGGTGELFF
TGTGCCAGCAGCTTAAGGGGAGGAACCGGGGAGCTGTTTTTT
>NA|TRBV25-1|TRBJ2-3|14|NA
CASSDPTSTDTQYF
TGTGCCAGCAGTGATCCGACAAGCACAGATACGCAGTATTTT
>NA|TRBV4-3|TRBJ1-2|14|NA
CASSQEAVNYGYTF
TGCGCCAGCAGCCAAGAGGCGGTAAACTATGGCTACACCTTC
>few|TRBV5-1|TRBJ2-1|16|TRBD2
CASSPLAGGSKGEQFF
TGCGCCAGCAGCCCCCTTGCTGGCGGGAGTAAGGGTGAGCAGTTCTTC
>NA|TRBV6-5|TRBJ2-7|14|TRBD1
CASSQRTGGYEQYF
TGTGCCAGCAGCCAGCGGACAGGGGGCTACGAGCAGTACTTC
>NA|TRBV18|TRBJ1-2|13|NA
CASSPVGLGGYTF
TGTGCCAGCTCACCAGTGGGGCTTGGTGGCTACACCTTC
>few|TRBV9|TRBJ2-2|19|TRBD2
CASSALQGLAGGLDGELFF
TGTGCCAGCAGCGCCCTCCAGGGACTAGCGGGGGGACTTGACGGGGAGCTGTTTTTT
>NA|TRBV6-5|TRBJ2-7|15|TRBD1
CASSWGQGARVEQYF
TGTGCCAGCAGTTGGGGACAGGGGGCGCGTGTCGAGCAGTACTTC
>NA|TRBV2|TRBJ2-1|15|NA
CASSSQDLGHNEQFF
TGTGCCAGCAGTTCACAGGATCTCGGTCACAATGAGCAGTTCTTC
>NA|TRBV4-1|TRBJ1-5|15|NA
CASSQGQSSNQPQHF
TGCGCCAGCAGCCAGGGACAATCAAGCAATCAGCCCCAGCATTTT
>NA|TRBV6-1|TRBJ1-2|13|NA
CASRPAANYGYTF
TGTGCCAGCAGGCCGGCGGCTAACTATGGCTACACCTTC
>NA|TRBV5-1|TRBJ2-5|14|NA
CASTLGQGQETQYF
TGCGCCAGCACCCTGGGGCAGGGCCAAGAGACCCAGTACTTC
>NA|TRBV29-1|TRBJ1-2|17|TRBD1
CSVEDPGQGSSGYGYTF
TGCAGCGTTGAAGATCCGGGACAGGGCTCCTCGGGCTATGGCTACACCTTC
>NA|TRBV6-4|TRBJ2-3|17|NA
CASSDSREGKSTDTQYF
TGTGCCAGCAGTGACTCTCGGGAAGGGAAGAGCACAGATACGCAGTATTTT
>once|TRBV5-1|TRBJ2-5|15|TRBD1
CASSSTGTGSETQYF
TGCGCCAGCAGCTCGACCGGGACAGGGAGCGAGACCCAGTACTTC
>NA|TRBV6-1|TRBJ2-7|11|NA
CASSNYYEQYF
TGTGCCAGCAGTAACTACTACGAGCAGTACTTC
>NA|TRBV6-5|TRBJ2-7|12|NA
CASTGHTYEQYF
TGTGCCAGCACGGGACACACCTACGAGCAGTACTTC
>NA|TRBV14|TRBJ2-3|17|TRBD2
CASSRTRTSGGTDTQYF
TGTGCCAGCAGCCGCACTCGGACTAGCGGAGGCACAGATACGCAGTATTTT
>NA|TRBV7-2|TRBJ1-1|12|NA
CASSRQTTEAFF
TGTGCCAGCAGCCGACAGACCACTGAAGCTTTCTTT
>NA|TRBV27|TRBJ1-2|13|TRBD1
CASSRDRVYGYTF
TGTGCCAGCAGCCGGGACAGGGTCTATGGCTACACCTTC
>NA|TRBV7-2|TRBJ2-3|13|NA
CASSWTIEDTQYF
TGTGCCAGCAGCTGGACTATCGAGGATACGCAGTATTTT
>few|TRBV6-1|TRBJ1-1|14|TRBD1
CASSPRTGPGEAFF
TGTGCCAGCAGTCCTCGGACAGGGCCGGGTGAAGCTTTCTTT
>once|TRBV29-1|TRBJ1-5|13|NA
CSVADSSNQPQHF
TGCAGCGTTGCCGACAGTAGCAATCAGCCCCAGCATTTT
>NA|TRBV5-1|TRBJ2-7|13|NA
CASTHDSSYEQYF
TGCGCCAGCACCCACGACAGTTCCTACGAGCAGTACTTC
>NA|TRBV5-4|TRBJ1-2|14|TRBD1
CASSPRGQGYGYTF
TGTGCCAGCAGCCCCCGGGGACAGGGCTATGGCTACACCTTC
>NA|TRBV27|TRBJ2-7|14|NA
CASSPRDTSYEQYF
TGTGCCAGCAGTCCCCGGGACACCTCCTACGAGCAGTACTTC
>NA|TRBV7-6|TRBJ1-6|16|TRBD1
CASSLVPGQENSPLHF
TGTGCCAGCAGCTTAGTCCCGGGACAGGAGAATTCACCCCTCCACTTT
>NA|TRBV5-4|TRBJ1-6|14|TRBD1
CASADKGAYSPLHF
TGTGCCAGCGCCGATAAGGGGGCATATTCACCCCTCCACTTT
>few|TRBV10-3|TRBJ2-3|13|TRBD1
CAISGTGSDTQYF
TGTGCCATCAGTGGGACAGGGTCAGATACGCAGTATTTT
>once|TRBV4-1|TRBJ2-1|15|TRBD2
CASQEFVAGGNEQFF
TGCGCCAGCCAGGAATTCGTAGCGGGAGGGAATGAGCAGTTCTTC
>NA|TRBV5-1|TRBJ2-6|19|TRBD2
CASSTWTSGSINGANVLTF
TGCGCCAGCAGCACCTGGACTAGCGGGAGCATTAATGGGGCCAACGTCCTGACTTTC
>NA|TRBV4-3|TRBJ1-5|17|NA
CASSQDTPRNSNQPQHF
TGCGCCAGCAGCCAAGATACCCCCAGAAATAGCAATCAGCCCCAGCATTTT
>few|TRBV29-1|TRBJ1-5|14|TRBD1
CSVETGTGSQPQHF
TGCAGCGTTGAAACCGGGACAGGGAGTCAGCCCCAGCATTTT
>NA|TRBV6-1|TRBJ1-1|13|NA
CASSDLRDTEAFF
TGTGCCAGCAGTGATCTCCGGGACACTGAAGCTTTCTTT
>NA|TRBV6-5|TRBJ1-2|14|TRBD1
CASTVRQGNYGYTF
TGTGCCAGCACCGTAAGACAGGGAAACTATGGCTACACCTTC
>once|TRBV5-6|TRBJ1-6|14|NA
CASNPGRGGSPLHF
TGTGCCAGCAATCCTGGGCGGGGAGGATCACCCCTCCACTTT